This T cell receptor (beta chain) comes out of a study of T cells in localized non-small cell lung cancer. The protocol was immunoSEQ multiplex PCR, while the TCRdb copy is restricted to in-frame clones and leaves out a portion. The table records 6,000 to 7,000 clones, 40% to 50% of them present only once. Trimming removed 9 bases at V and 3 bases at J, with 12 bases between. Germline values: CDR1 MDHEN, CDR2 SYDVKM. This CDR3 has 12 residues. The chain uses TRBV28 and TRBJ2-7; TRBD2 is a possible D gene (5 bases). The source was lymph node tissue, collected before any cancer treatment. The origin of this receptor is a man aged 40 to 69 with stage I lung adenocarcinoma. This CDR3 reads CARSPGVYEQYF. CDR3 in DNA: TGTGCCAGAAGCCCCGGGGTCTACGAGCAGTACTTC.